A single sample is the source of the 23 T cell receptor beta chains below, sequenced in a study of cytomegalovirus exposure and HLA in healthy donors. PCR employed 60 Vbeta and 13 Jbeta primers. Produced via immunoSEQ multiplex PCR; TCRdb's table is partial and in-frame only. The table shows fewer than 150,000 clones, with about 80% occurring only once. The sequenced sample was PBMCs. These receptors all come from a male donor in good health and CMV-seronegative.

The chain combines TRBV18 with TRBJ2-3; 7 positions match TRBD2. Trimming cost V 2 bases and J 5 bases; bases outside gene matches: 19. The germline CDR1 and CDR2 sequences are KGHSH and LQKENI. The CDR3 covers 19 residues. CDR3 in amino acids: CASSPSIGGGTGAQDTQYF. The CDR3 region has the DNA TGTGCCAGCTCACCATCCATAGGCGGGGGTACCGGCGCACAAGATACGCAGTATTTT.

The chain employs TRBV5-1 and TRBJ2-2; possibly TRBD1 for D (6 bases). Germline values: CDR1 SGHRS, CDR2 YFSETQ. This CDR3 has 15 amino acids. V lost 1 base and J lost 4, with 11 bases in between. The CDR3 DNA is TGCGCCAGCAGCTTGCCCCAGGGGTCCACCGGGGAGCTGTTTTTT. Protein sequence: CASSLPQGSTGELFF.

The chain is built from TRBV20-1 and TRBJ1-4; D remains ambiguous. The germline V gene has CDR1 DFQATT and CDR2 SNEGSKA (reference sequence). V lost 6 bases, J lost 7 bases, and 9 bases lay in between. The CDR3 length is 11 residues. CDR3 region: CSATTREKLFF. DNA of the CDR3: TGCAGTGCAACGACTCGTGAAAAACTGTTTTTT.

This clone occurred once. Additional DNA sequences in this sample encode the identical CDR3. This chain links TRBV28 with TRBJ1-1, with TRBD1 as a possible D gene (6 bases). Germline loops: CDR1 MDHEN, CDR2 SYDVKM. This CDR3 has 14 residues. The V and J ends lost 5 bases and 13 bases respectively, with 23 bases between them. The chain's CDR3 is CASSRPQGGSVDFF. DNA of the CDR3: TGTGCCAGCAGTCGACCACAGGGTGGGTCCGTCGATTTCTTT.

This rearrangement joins TRBV5-6 to TRBJ1-1, with 8 bases aligning to TRBD1. The germline V gene encodes CDR1 SGHDT and CDR2 YYEEEE. The CDR3 totals 12 residues. The V and J ends lost 5 bases and 7 bases, in that order; junction bases with no gene match: 4. The CDR3 bases are TGTGCCAGCAGAACCAGGGGGCTTGAAGCTTTCTTT. The encoded protein is CASRTRGLEAFF.

The CDR3 DNA sequence: TGCGCCAGCAGCCAAGAAGCTGCCACGGAGAGCGAAAAACTGTTTTTT. Translation gives CASSQEAATESEKLFF. J is TRBJ1-4 and V is TRBV4-3, with D unresolved. CDR3 size: 16 residues. Germline loops: CDR1 LGHNA, CDR2 YSLEER. V lost 0 bases and J 8 bases, leaving 16 bases between the germline ends.

V gene TRBV11-2 combines with J gene TRBJ2-1, with 7 positions matching TRBD1. The CDR3 is made up of 16 amino acids. V lost 3 bases to trimming and J lost 0 bases; unmatched junction nucleotides: 5. The germline V gene encodes CDR1 SGHAT and CDR2 FQNNGV. Here the CDR3 DNA reads TGTGCCAGCAGCTTTTACAGGGGTAGCTCCTACAATGAGCAGTTCTTC. Translation gives CASSFYRGSSYNEQFF. The variable domain in full, with the rest retrieved from reference TRBV11-2 and TRBJ2-1, is EAGVAQSPRYKIIEKRQSVAFWCNPISGHATLYWYQQILGQGPKLLIQFQNNGVVDDSQLPKDRFSAERLKGVDSTLKIQPAKLEDSAVYLCASSFYRGSSYNEQFFGPGTRLTVL.

The chain couples TRBV2 to TRBJ1-4; D perhaps matches TRBD1 (5 bases). Germline lookup yields CDR1 SNHLY and CDR2 FYNNEI. V dropped 7 bases and J dropped 4 bases, with 10 bases sitting between them. This CDR3 has 13 amino acids. The CDR3 sequence: CASTRDLNEKLFF. The CDR3 nucleotides read TGTGCCAGCACCAGGGATCTTAATGAAAAACTGTTTTTT. The whole variable domain, remainder taken from reference TRBV2 and TRBJ1-4, is EPEVTQTPSHQVTQMGQEVILRCVPISNHLYFYWYRQILGQKVEFLVSFYNNEISEKSEIFDDQFSVERPDGSNFTLKIRSTKLEDSAMYFCASTRDLNEKLFFGSGTQLSVL.

The chain joins TRBV6-6 to TRBJ2-3; 12 nucleotides line up with TRBD1. The V and J ends lost 6 bases and 5 bases, in that order; junction bases with no gene match: 9. The germline CDR1 and CDR2 sequences are MNHNY and SVGAGI (reference sequence). The CDR3 consists of 16 residues. The CDR3 DNA follows: TGTGCCAGCAGCACGGGACAGGGGGCTGGAGGAGATACGCAGTATTTT. Its protein product is CASSTGQGAGGDTQYF.

The chain recombines TRBV5-4 with TRBJ2-5, with 9 nucleotides matching TRBD2. Losses at the gene ends were 3 bases for V and 5 bases for J; bases not matched to a gene: 2. CDR1 is SGHNT and CDR2 is YYREEE in the germline V gene (reference sequence). The CDR3 is made up of 13 amino acids. CDR3 DNA sequence: TGTGCCAGCAGCTACAGCGGGGGGGAGACCCAGTACTTC. Amino acids: CASSYSGGETQYF. The full variable domain, rest sourced from reference TRBV5-4 and TRBJ2-5, is ETGVTQSPTHLIKTRGQQVTLRCSSQSGHNTVSWYQQALGQGPQFIFQYYREEENGRGNFPPRFSGLQFPNYSSELNVNALELDDSALYLCASSYSGGETQYFGPGTRLLVL.

This chain uses TRBV28 with TRBJ1-1, with 9 bases identical to TRBD1. The CDR3 has 15 amino acids. Germline CDR1 is MDHEN and CDR2 is SYDVKM. J gave up 5 bases and V 5 bases, and 9 bases lay outside the gene matches. The CDR3 here is CASSPWTGEQTEAFF. Here the CDR3 DNA reads TGTGCCAGCAGTCCATGGACAGGGGAGCAGACTGAAGCTTTCTTT.

The rearrangement links TRBV7-2 to TRBJ2-3; weak D call: TRBD2 (6 bases). Germline-derived CDR1 and CDR2 are SGHTA and FQGNSA. V gave up 6 bases and J gave up 2 bases, with 12 bases separating them. The CDR3 runs to 14 residues. The CDR3 nucleotides read TGTGCCAGCAGTGGGCGGGGACCCACAGATACGCAGTATTTT. It specifies CASSGRGPTDTQYF. The whole variable domain, filled in from reference TRBV7-2 and TRBJ2-3, reads GAGVSQSPSNKVTEKGKDVELRCDPISGHTALYWYRQSLGQGLEFLIYFQGNSAPDKSGLPSDRFSAERTGGSVSTLTIQRTQQEDSAVYLCASSGRGPTDTQYFGPGTRLTVL.

V is TRBV11-3 and J is TRBJ2-2; 7 nucleotides align to TRBD1. Losses at the gene ends were 7 bases for V and 12 bases for J; bases not matched to a gene: 8. The germline gives CDR1 SGHNT, CDR2 YENEEA. The CDR3 runs to 12 residues. CDR3 bases: TGTGCCAGCACCAACCGGGACAGTAAGCTGTTTTTT. This sequence encodes CASTNRDSKLFF. Full variable domain (rest looked up from reference TRBV11-3 and TRBJ2-2): EAGVVQSPRYKIIEKKQPVAFWCNPISGHNTLYWYLQNLGQGPELLIRYENEEAVDDSQLPKDRFSAERLKGVDSTLKIQPAELGDSAVYLCASTNRDSKLFFGEGSRLTVL.

V and J are TRBV10-3 and TRBJ2-1, with TRBD2 identical over 9 bases. Per the germline V gene, CDR1 is ENHRY and CDR2 is SYGVKD. J lost 3 bases, V lost 5 bases, and 5 bases had no gene match. The CDR3 is made up of 15 amino acids. CDR3 amino acids: CAISPGTSFYNEQFF. Here the CDR3 DNA reads TGTGCCATCAGTCCCGGGACTAGCTTCTACAATGAGCAGTTCTTC.

J is TRBJ2-5 and V is TRBV5-1; D possibly corresponds to TRBD2 (6 bases). With 0 bases removed from V and 2 bases from J, the gap between germline ends came to 11 bases. The CDR3 runs 15 residues. Germline CDR1 reads SGHRS; CDR2 reads YFSETQ. The CDR3 DNA reads TGCGCCAGCAGCTTGGGACCCGGACTACAAGAGACCCAGTACTTC. Translated: CASSLGPGLQETQYF.

This clone was detected once. This chain uses TRBV7-3 with TRBJ1-6; no definite D call. The germline CDR1 and CDR2 sequences are SGHTA and FQGTGA. The CDR3 extends over 13 amino acids. The V and J ends lost 0 bases and 10 bases respectively, with 7 bases between them. The CDR3 sequence is CASSLTLGSPLHF. In DNA, the CDR3 is TGTGCCAGCAGCTTAACTTTGGGCTCACCCCTCCACTTT.

The V gene is TRBV5-1, the J gene TRBJ1-3; maybe TRBD1 (5 bases). There are 15 residues in the CDR3. Between the trimmed V and J ends, which lost 4 bases and 4 bases, there was a span of 15 bases. Germline CDR1 reads SGHRS; CDR2 reads YFSETQ. The CDR3: CASSDAVGLGNTIYF. CDR3 bases: TGCGCCAGCAGCGATGCGGTGGGGCTCGGAAACACCATATATTTT.

For this clone: Other DNA sequences in this sample translate to the same CDR3. This chain uses TRBV6-1 with TRBJ2-7, with TRBD1 identical over 9 bases. The CDR3 runs 17 residues. CDR1 and CDR2 from the germline V gene are MNHNS and SASEGT. The V segment lost 2 bases and the J segment 4 bases; nucleotides outside the gene matches: 12. The CDR3 loop is CASSERMETGGGYEQYF. CDR3 sequence (DNA): TGTGCCAGCAGTGAAAGGATGGAGACAGGGGGTGGGTACGAGCAGTACTTC.

This clone occurred a few times. The V and J genes are TRBV7-9 and TRBJ2-7; possible D gene TRBD1, 6 bases. Germline CDR1 and CDR2: SEHNR and FQNEAQ (reference sequence). The CDR3 runs to 15 residues. The V and J ends lost 1 base and 2 bases respectively, with 12 bases between them. CDR3 region: CASSLGGLPTYEQYF. DNA of the CDR3: TGTGCCAGCAGCTTAGGGGGGCTCCCAACCTACGAGCAGTACTTC.

The V and J genes are TRBV30 and TRBJ1-1; D ambiguous. The CDR3 totals 11 residues. V shed 3 bases and J shed 7 bases, with 9 bases lying between them. Per the germline V gene, CDR1 is GTSNPN and CDR2 is SVGIG (reference sequence). The CDR3 DNA reads as TGTGCCTGGAGGATGGACTTTGAAGCTTTCTTT. Its translation: CAWRMDFEAFF.

The chain combines TRBV5-8 with TRBJ1-1, with D perhaps matching TRBD1 (5 bases). The CDR3 spans 13 residues. The ends were cut back, 4 bases at V and 1 base at J, with 8 bases in the middle. In germline, CDR1 is SGHTS, CDR2 YDEGEE. CDR3 DNA: TGTGCCAGCAGCATGACAGCGAACACTGAAGCTTTCTTT. Its translation: CASSMTANTEAFF.

V usage is TRBV7-3 and J usage is TRBJ2-6, with a weak D call TRBD1 (5 bases). Trimming left V 3 bases short and J 0 bases short, with 9 bases between. This CDR3 contains 16 residues. Germline V gene data show CDR1 as SGHTA and CDR2 as FQGTGA. This chain's CDR3 is CASSFSQGSGANVLTF. The CDR3 nucleotides read TGTGCCAGCAGCTTTTCCCAGGGCTCTGGGGCCAACGTCCTGACTTTC.

This chain uses TRBV2 with TRBJ2-7; D perhaps matches TRBD1 (6 bases). The CDR3 is 14 amino acids. V was trimmed by 6 bases and J by 3 bases, leaving 15 bases between them. Germline V gene data show CDR1 as SNHLY and CDR2 as FYNNEI. CDR3 protein: CASSLKDSRYEQYF. For the CDR3, the DNA is TGTGCCAGCAGCCTGAAGGACAGTCGCTACGAGCAGTACTTC.